This paragraph reports one T cell receptor (beta chain). The data are from a study of blood T cell repertoires in COVID-19. Whole-study context: T cells, B-cell-depleted T cells, or PBMCs provided the cDNA or gDNA that served as material.

Under the authors' procedure: Amplification from reference gene primers served as the basis for estimated nucleated cell counts. Assay used: immunoSEQ multiplex PCR; TCRdb lists only in-frame clones, some missing. V, J and clone size derive from that table, while D and trimming were established from the DNA sequence. The repertoire holds about 250,000 clones, with around 83% as singletons. CDR1 is SQVTM and CDR2 is ANQGSEA in the germline V gene. The CDR3 covers 14 residues. Trimming stripped 3 bases from V and 4 bases from J, with 15 bases between. This sequence joins TRBV29-1 and TRBJ1-2; no clear D gene. This clonotype was sampled from a man older than 75 with acute or convalescent COVID-19. Material for sequencing was peripheral blood. CDR3 sequence: CSVDINGAGYGYTF. For the CDR3, the DNA is TGCAGCGTTGACATAAACGGTGCCGGCTATGGCTACACCTTC. Full variable domain (missing parts from reference TRBV29-1 and TRBJ1-2): SAVISQKPSRDICQRGTSLTIQCQVDSQVTMMFWYRQQPGQSLTLIATANQGSEATYESGFVIDKFPISRPNLTFSTLTVSNMSPEDSSIYLCSVDINGAGYGYTFGSGTRLTVV.